This TCR beta chain was captured in a study of cytomegalovirus exposure and HLA in healthy donors. Primers: 60 Vbeta forward and 13 Jbeta reverse. Data came from immunoSEQ multiplex PCR; TCRdb stores just in-frame clones and leaves some out. The data hold 150,000 to 200,000 clones, with approximately 80% observed a single time. Germline assignment: CDR1 SGHRS and CDR2 YFSETQ. The CDR3 runs to 14 residues. Trimming left V 0 bases short and J 2 bases short, with 9 bases between. The chain joins TRBV5-1 to TRBJ2-7; D might be TRBD2 (6 bases). The sequenced sample consisted of PBMCs. The receptor comes from a male donor in good health and CMV-seropositive. The CDR3 coding sequence is TGCGCCAGCAGCTTGGCGGGGGTCCCCTACGAGCAGTACTTC. Protein: CASSLAGVPYEQYF.